This entry lists 28 T cell receptor beta chains sequenced from one sample in a study of blood T cell repertoires in COVID-19. The protocol was immunoSEQ multiplex PCR, while the TCRdb copy is restricted to in-frame clones and leaves out a portion. The sample consists of about 140,000 clones, over 80% of them appearing once. The sequenced sample was PBMCs or T cells enriched from blood (not recorded which). The receptors were gathered from a man between 65 and 85 years old who had been exposed to COVID-19.

The V gene is TRBV12-3 or TRBV12-4, the J gene TRBJ1-2; D might be TRBD1 (6 bases). Trimming removed 2 bases from V and 5 bases from J, with 9 bases in between. The CDR3 contains 13 residues. The CDR3 DNA follows: TGTGCCAGCAGTTTACAGGGGAGTTATGGCTACACCTTC. This encodes CASSLQGSYGYTF.

V is TRBV12-3 or TRBV12-4 and J is TRBJ1-4; D gene unclear. This CDR3 has 11 residues. Trimming cost V 5 bases and J 11 bases, with 9 bases left between them. Written as DNA, the CDR3 is TGTGCCAGCAGTAGAAACAGTAAACTGTTTTTT. It specifies CASSRNSKLFF.

This rearrangement joins TRBV19 to TRBJ2-1; 7 bases line up with TRBD2. The ends lost 0 bases at V and 3 bases at J; junction bases unmatched: 2. The length of the CDR3 is 15 residues. Germline V lookup: CDR1 LNHDA, CDR2 SQIVND (reference sequence). DNA for the CDR3: TGTGCCAGTAGTATAGATCGGGACTACTACAATGAGCAGTTCTTC. Residues: CASSIDRDYYNEQFF.

The V and J genes are TRBV27 and TRBJ1-1; D remains ambiguous. Trimming removed 8 bases from V and 5 bases from J, with 18 bases in between. The CDR3 consists of 14 residues. CDR1 and CDR2 (germline): MNHEY, SMNVEV (reference sequence). The CDR3 bases are TGTGCCAGCGGCCCTGGTAGCGGTCGAACTGAAGCTTTCTTT. Translation gives CASGPGSGRTEAFF.

This chain joins TRBV5-1 and TRBJ2-3; a weak D match, TRBD1 (6 bases). Germline V gene data show CDR1 as SGHRS and CDR2 as YFSETQ. V was trimmed by 2 bases and J by 0 bases, leaving 19 bases between them. This CDR3 comprises 18 residues. The CDR3 is CASSLLNRDTYSTDTQYF. CDR3 DNA: TGCGCCAGCAGCTTACTTAACCGGGACACTTATAGCACAGATACGCAGTATTTT.

The chain is built from TRBV5-1 and TRBJ2-5, with 9 bases matching TRBD2. The CDR3 runs 16 residues. J was trimmed by 4 bases and V by 0 bases; bases with no gene match: 7. In germline, CDR1 is SGHRS, CDR2 YFSETQ. The chain's CDR3 is CASSLVAGGPPETQYF. The DNA of the CDR3 is TGCGCCAGCAGCTTGGTTGCGGGGGGGCCCCCAGAGACCCAGTACTTC.

The gene calls are TRBV6-2 or TRBV6-3 and TRBJ1-5; D possibly corresponds to TRBD1 (5 bases). The CDR3 covers 14 residues. Trimming removed 2 bases at V and 6 bases at J, with 11 bases between. Germline V gene sequence: CDR1 MNHEY, CDR2 SVGEGT. The CDR3 DNA is TGTGCCAGCAGTTACCAGACAGTGAGTCAGCCCCAGCATTTT. Protein product: CASSYQTVSQPQHF.

This clone came up a few times. The chain couples TRBV30 to TRBJ1-5, with no clear D. The V end lost 3 bases, the J end lost 5 bases, and 11 bases lay between the germline ends. This CDR3 is built from 13 residues. Germline lookup yields CDR1 GTSNPN and CDR2 SVGIG (reference sequence). The CDR3 nucleotides read TGTGCCTGGAGGAGCGACGGGGATCAGCCCCAGCATTTT. It is translated as CAWRSDGDQPQHF.

V usage is TRBV6-2 or TRBV6-3 and J usage is TRBJ1-2; D may be TRBD1 (5 bases). The CDR3 has 12 residues. V lost 6 bases and J lost 4, with 9 bases in between. The germline CDR1 and CDR2 sequences are MNHEY and SVGEGT. Here the CDR3 DNA reads TGTGCCAGCAGCCAGGACACCTATGGCTACACCTTC. Residues: CASSQDTYGYTF.

J is TRBJ1-5 and V is TRBV29-1; D gene unclear. Deletions cut 5 bases from V and 7 bases from J, with 12 bases between. The germline gives CDR1 SQVTM, CDR2 ANQGSEA. The CDR3 covers 12 residues. The CDR3 DNA reads as TGCAGCGTTAATGTGGCGGGGCAGCCCCAGCATTTT. This encodes CSVNVAGQPQHF.

The CDR3 DNA reads as TGCGCCAGCAGCGCGGCGGGGGGGATGGAAGGTCAAGAGACCCAGTACTTC. It is translated as CASSAAGGMEGQETQYF. The genes are TRBV5-1 and TRBJ2-5; 9 nucleotides match TRBD2. Trimming at V came to 4 bases and at J to 2 bases, leaving 12 bases not matched to a gene. Germline V gene sequence: CDR1 SGHRS, CDR2 YFSETQ. The length of the CDR3 is 17 residues.

V gene TRBV5-3 combines with J gene TRBJ1-1, with a possible D match to TRBD1 (5 bases). TRBV5-3 is filed as an ORF, its function uncertain. The CDR3 covers 15 residues. Trimming removed 4 bases at V and 1 base at J, with 14 bases between. Here the CDR3 reads CARSKRDYKNTEAFF. In DNA form, the CDR3 reads TGTGCCAGAAGCAAACGGGACTATAAGAACACTGAAGCTTTCTTT.

V usage is TRBV28 and J usage is TRBJ1-1; D perhaps matches TRBD1 (6 bases). The ends were cut back, 10 bases at V and 0 bases at J, with 12 bases in the middle. Germline V gene lookup returns CDR1 MDHEN and CDR2 SYDVKM. This CDR3 spans 13 amino acids. In DNA, the CDR3 is TGTGCCACCATGACAGGACTGAACACTGAAGCTTTCTTT. It is translated as CATMTGLNTEAFF.

The rearrangement joins TRBV12-3 or TRBV12-4 to TRBJ1-2; D perhaps matches TRBD1 (6 bases). This CDR3 region has 12 residues. V shed 8 bases and J shed 6 bases, with 13 bases lying between them. CDR3: CASGRTANGYTF. The CDR3 DNA is TGTGCCAGCGGCCGGACAGCAAATGGCTACACCTTC.

The chain combines TRBV27 with TRBJ2-5; 8 bases map to TRBD2. The CDR3 has 15 residues. V shed 5 bases, J shed 2 bases, and the junction held 7 bases outside the gene matches. CDR1 MNHEY and CDR2 SMNVEV come from the germline V gene (reference sequence). CDR3 sequence: CASSLTRGGQETQYF. For the CDR3, the DNA is TGTGCCAGCAGTCTAACTCGGGGGGGGCAAGAGACCCAGTACTTC.

The rearrangement links TRBV5-1 to TRBJ2-1; possibly TRBD1 for D (6 bases). The germline V and J ends were trimmed by 0 bases and 4 bases, with 17 bases remaining between them. Germline V gene lookup returns CDR1 SGHRS and CDR2 YFSETQ. The CDR3 has 17 residues. Here the CDR3 DNA reads TGCGCCAGCAGCTTGGGTTCCCAGGGGTTAGGGTACAATGAGCAGTTCTTC. It codes for CASSLGSQGLGYNEQFF. Supplemented by reference TRBV5-1 and TRBJ2-1, the full variable domain reads KAGVTQTPRYLIKTRGQQVTLSCSPISGHRSVSWYQQTPGQGLQFLFEYFSETQRNKGNFPGRFSGRQFSNSRSEMNVSTLELGDSALYLCASSLGSQGLGYNEQFFGPGTRLTVL.

The genes are TRBV27 and TRBJ1-3; D gene ambiguous. The CDR3 spans 15 residues. The germline V gene encodes CDR1 MNHEY and CDR2 SMNVEV (reference sequence). V was trimmed by 5 bases and J by 4 bases, leaving 15 bases between them. The CDR3 sequence is CASSPYGEYGNTIYF. As DNA, the CDR3 is TGTGCCAGCAGTCCCTACGGGGAATACGGAAACACCATATATTTT.

The rearrangement joins TRBV15 to TRBJ1-2; maybe TRBD1 (6 bases). Per germline, CDR1 LNHNV and CDR2 YYDKDF (reference sequence). V lost 3 bases, J lost 5 bases, and 13 bases lay in between. This CDR3 comprises 14 residues. The CDR3 spells CATSSHNRAYGYTF. The DNA for the CDR3 is TGTGCCACCAGCAGTCACAACAGGGCATATGGCTACACCTTC. Looking up the rest from reference TRBV15 and TRBJ1-2 gives the full variable domain: DAMVIQNPRYQVTQFGKPVTLSCSQTLNHNVMYWYQQKSSQAPKLLFHYYDKDFNNEADTPDNFQSRRPNTSFCFLDIRSPGLGDTAMYLCATSSHNRAYGYTFGSGTRLTVV.

The V and J genes are TRBV3-1 (or the pseudogene TRBV3-2) and TRBJ2-3; TRBD2 matches at 12 bases. The CDR3 sequence is 19 residues long. CDR1 and CDR2 (germline): LGHDT, YNNKEL (reference sequence). V trimming: 1 base; J trimming: 0 bases; junction bases outside the gene matches: 8. CDR3 region: CASSQGTSGITSSTDTQYF. The CDR3 nucleotides are TGTGCCAGCAGCCAAGGGACTAGCGGGATTACTTCTAGCACAGATACGCAGTATTTT.

The chain joins TRBV28 to TRBJ1-2; 7 positions agree with TRBD1. V shed 10 bases, J shed 2 bases, and the junction held 7 bases outside the gene matches. CDR1 MDHEN and CDR2 SYDVKM come from the germline V gene. CDR3 size: 13 residues. As DNA, the CDR3 is TGTGCCACTACGGACAGGAGGAACTATGGCTACACCTTC. Encoded protein: CATTDRRNYGYTF.

The sample holds a few counts of this clone. J is TRBJ1-5 and V is TRBV3-1 (or the pseudogene TRBV3-2); no reliable D call. V lost 0 bases and J lost 4, with 7 bases in between. This CDR3 spans 14 amino acids. CDR1 is LGHDT and CDR2 is YNNKEL in the germline V gene (reference sequence). CDR3 sequence: CASSQEGGNQPQHF. The CDR3 DNA is TGTGCCAGCAGCCAAGAAGGAGGGAATCAGCCCCAGCATTTT.

The chain uses TRBV12-3 or TRBV12-4 and TRBJ2-1, with 7 bases matching TRBD1. V lost 1 base to trimming and J lost 11 bases; unmatched junction nucleotides: 2. This CDR3 contains 12 residues. The CDR3 is CASSLGQGKQFF. As DNA, the CDR3 is TGTGCCAGCAGTTTAGGACAGGGCAAGCAGTTCTTC.

This clone has ten or more counts. The rearrangement uses TRBV6-6 and TRBJ2-1, with TRBD2 identical over 7 bases. Trimming removed 7 bases from V and 0 bases from J; junction bases left unmatched: 3. Germline assignment: CDR1 MNHNY and CDR2 SVGAGI (reference sequence). This CDR3 is 14 amino acids long. The CDR3 sequence: CASTTGGSYNEQFF. CDR3 in DNA: TGTGCCAGCACGACGGGGGGCTCCTACAATGAGCAGTTCTTC.

The chain is built from TRBV18 and TRBJ2-3; D perhaps matches TRBD2 (5 bases). The CDR3 runs to 12 residues. V shed 6 bases and J shed 10 bases, with 14 bases lying between them. CDR1 KGHSH and CDR2 LQKENI come from the germline V gene. The chain's CDR3 is CASSSTVEAQYF. The CDR3 nucleotides are TGTGCCAGCTCCTCCACGGTGGAGGCGCAGTATTTT.

The chain links TRBV3-1 (or the pseudogene TRBV3-2) to TRBJ1-1; D ambiguous. CDR1 LGHDT and CDR2 YNNKEL come from the germline V gene (reference sequence). The CDR3 has 12 residues. Trimming removed 2 bases from V and 6 bases from J, with 7 bases in between. Written as DNA, the CDR3 is TGTGCCAGCAGCCAATCAGTCTCTGAAGCTTTCTTT. The encoded protein is CASSQSVSEAFF.

The CDR3 loop is CASSIRQGPYEQYF. DNA for the CDR3: TGTGCCAGTAGTATAAGACAGGGCCCCTACGAGCAGTACTTC. The genes are TRBV19 and TRBJ2-7; 7 bases agree with TRBD1. V was clipped by 2 bases and J by 2 bases; unmatched bases: 3. The V gene's germline CDR1 is LNHDA and CDR2 SQIVND (reference sequence). This CDR3 comprises 14 residues. The variable domain in full, with the rest retrieved from reference TRBV19 and TRBJ2-7, is DGGITQSPKYLFRKEGQNVTLSCEQNLNHDAMYWYRQDPGQGLRLIYYSQIVNDFQKGDIAEGYSVSREKKESFPLTVTSAQKNPTAFYLCASSIRQGPYEQYFGPGTRLTVT.

The CDR3 DNA follows: TGTGCCAGCAGTTTGAGGAGGGGCACAGATACGCAGTATTTT. Encoded protein: CASSLRRGTDTQYF. V is TRBV28 and J is TRBJ2-3; D is possibly TRBD2 (6 bases). Germline CDR1 and CDR2: MDHEN and SYDVKM. The CDR3 is 14 amino acids. Trimming shortened V by 3 bases and J by 1 base, and 8 bases separated the two germline ends.

This clone was seen more than once but under ten times. The chain couples TRBV6-2 or TRBV6-3 to TRBJ1-2; possibly TRBD1 for D (5 bases). This CDR3 has 13 residues. CDR1 MNHEY and CDR2 SVGEGT come from the germline V gene. V lost 2 bases, J lost 7 bases, and 11 bases lay in between. Here the CDR3 reads CASSYGAIGGYTF. The CDR3 region has the DNA TGTGCCAGCAGTTACGGGGCAATTGGTGGCTACACCTTC.